Each of the 21 T cell receptor beta chains below was sequenced from the same sample in a study of cytomegalovirus exposure and HLA in healthy donors. Vbeta (60) and Jbeta (13) primers were used in the PCR. TCRdb's table, derived via immunoSEQ multiplex PCR, lists solely in-frame clones and lacks some. The repertoire consists of 90,000 to 150,000 clones, with about three quarters occurring once and the leading ten covering roughly 12%. Material: PBMCs. Every receptor here comes from a woman in her thirties or forties in good health and CMV-seropositive.

This clone was counted a single time. The chain is built from TRBV5-4 and TRBJ2-7; 9 bases map to TRBD2. This CDR3 spans 14 amino acids. V shed 4 bases, J shed 4 bases, and the junction held 6 bases outside the gene matches. Per the germline V gene, CDR1 is SGHNT and CDR2 is YYREEE (reference sequence). CDR3 sequence: CASSPAGGQYEQYF. In nucleotides, the CDR3 is TGTGCCAGCAGCCCTGCGGGGGGGCAGTACGAGCAGTACTTC.

This chain links TRBV10-3 with TRBJ1-3, with D possibly TRBD1 on 5 matching bases. Trimming left V 6 bases short and J 6 bases short, with 18 bases between. The CDR3 is 15 residues long. Germline V gene data show CDR1 as ENHRY and CDR2 as SYGVKD. The CDR3 region has the DNA TGTGCCATCAGGTACCAGGGAACGGGTCAAAACACCATATATTTT. Translated, it gives CAIRYQGTGQNTIYF.

CDR3 amino acids: CASKDRVNYGYTF. The CDR3 coding sequence is TGTGCCAGTAAGGATCGGGTCAACTATGGCTACACCTTC. The rearrangement links TRBV19 to TRBJ1-2; no reliable D call. This CDR3 contains 13 residues. V dropped 7 bases and J dropped 2 bases, with 11 bases sitting between them. Germline CDR1 and CDR2: LNHDA and SQIVND (reference sequence).

The chain is built from TRBV5-1 and TRBJ2-1, with 9 bases fitting TRBD1. The J segment lost 8 bases and the V segment lost 3 bases, leaving 9 bases of the junction unmatched. Looked up from germline, CDR1 is SGHRS and CDR2 is YFSETQ. The CDR3 covers 15 residues. The CDR3 region is CASSWGTGKLDEQFF. The DNA for the CDR3 is TGCGCCAGCAGCTGGGGGACAGGGAAACTCGATGAGCAGTTCTTC.

This clone was counted a single time. The rearrangement links TRBV6-5 to TRBJ1-2; 9 bases align to TRBD1. The CDR3 loop spans 13 amino acids. The germline gives CDR1 MNHEY, CDR2 SVGAGI. Germline trimming cut 6 bases from V and 8 bases from J; bases unmatched to any gene: 7. In nucleotides, the CDR3 is TGTGCCAGCAGGAAGACAGGGGGTGGGGGCTACACCTTC. Translated: CASRKTGGGGYTF.

J is TRBJ1-3 and V is TRBV11-2; D may be TRBD1 (6 bases). V was trimmed by 2 bases and J by 9 bases, leaving 14 bases between them. Germline CDR1 and CDR2: SGHAT and FQNNGV. This CDR3 contains 14 residues. DNA of the CDR3: TGTGCCAGCAGCTTAATGCAGGGGCCTCCCACCATATATTTT. Its protein product is CASSLMQGPPTIYF.

Points on this clone: One end of the junction varies from germline; a read error may be responsible. V usage is TRBV4-1 and J usage is TRBJ2-7, with 7 bases matching TRBD2. The CDR3 loop spans 16 amino acids. Germline V lookup: CDR1 MGHRA, CDR2 YSYEKL. CDR3 in DNA: TGTGCCAGCAGCCAAGGGACCAGCGGGGACCTTGGTGAGCAGTACTTC. It specifies CASSQGTSGDLGEQYF.

The V and J genes are TRBV2 and TRBJ2-3, with 8 bases identical to TRBD2. This CDR3 region has 15 residues. J was trimmed by 2 bases and V by 7 bases; bases with no gene match: 8. CDR1 is SNHLY and CDR2 is FYNNEI in the germline V gene. Here the CDR3 reads CASKPIAGNTDTQYF. DNA of the CDR3: TGTGCCAGCAAACCCATAGCGGGAAACACAGATACGCAGTATTTT. Supplemented by reference TRBV2 and TRBJ2-3, the full variable domain reads EPEVTQTPSHQVTQMGQEVILRCVPISNHLYFYWYRQILGQKVEFLVSFYNNEISEKSEIFDDQFSVERPDGSNFTLKIRSTKLEDSAMYFCASKPIAGNTDTQYFGPGTRLTVL.

This chain joins TRBV5-1 and TRBJ2-2, with 7 positions matching TRBD1. V was pared by 6 bases and J by 0 bases, with 8 bases of the junction left unmatched. The CDR3 runs to 16 residues. Germline CDR1 reads SGHRS; CDR2 reads YFSETQ. The CDR3 reads CASTPPTGTNTGELFF. DNA for the CDR3: TGCGCCAGCACCCCCCCGACAGGGACGAACACCGGGGAGCTGTTTTTT.

This clone was detected only once. The chain links TRBV5-1 to TRBJ2-1; possible D gene TRBD1, 6 bases. The germline V gene encodes CDR1 SGHRS and CDR2 YFSETQ. V lost 3 bases to trimming and J lost 8 bases, with 9 bases between them. This CDR3 is built from 12 residues. DNA of the CDR3: TGCGCCAGCAGCTCCACAGGGTATGAGCAGTTCTTC. Amino acids: CASSSTGYEQFF.

The chain joins TRBV6-5 to TRBJ1-1, with a weak D call TRBD1 (5 bases). This CDR3 is built from 14 residues. Germline values: CDR1 MNHEY, CDR2 SVGAGI. Trimming pared 2 bases from V and 5 bases from J, leaving 12 bases between. In nucleotides, the CDR3 is TGTGCCAGCAGTTACCAATGGGGGGGGACTGAAGCTTTCTTT. Translated: CASSYQWGGTEAFF.

The J gene is TRBJ1-2, the V gene TRBV5-8; TRBD1 matches at 7 bases. Germline values: CDR1 SGHTS, CDR2 YDEGEE. The CDR3 covers 15 residues. J lost 5 bases, V lost 4 bases, and 11 bases had no gene match. CDR3 sequence reads: CASSLTGLTSYGYTF. The CDR3 DNA reads TGTGCCAGCAGCCTGACAGGGCTCACGTCTTATGGCTACACCTTC.

The V call is TRBV6-5, the J call TRBJ2-2; 9 positions match TRBD1. The V gene end was trimmed by 6 bases and the J gene end by 9 bases; junction bases not matched to a gene: 8. This CDR3 has 14 residues. Germline V CDR1 and CDR2: MNHEY, SVGAGI. Here the CDR3 reads CASSHRDRERELFF. The CDR3 DNA follows: TGTGCCAGCAGCCACCGGGACAGGGAAAGGGAGCTGTTTTTT.

The chain employs TRBV5-1 and TRBJ1-4, with a tentative D call TRBD1 (6 bases). The germline V gene has CDR1 SGHRS and CDR2 YFSETQ. Trimming pared 2 bases from V and 11 bases from J, leaving 13 bases between. The CDR3 totals 13 residues. The CDR3 reads CASSFGQTGKLFF. For the CDR3, the DNA is TGCGCCAGCAGCTTCGGACAAACAGGGAAACTGTTTTTT.

This clone was detected a few times. This chain uses TRBV5-6 with TRBJ2-3; 13 positions match TRBD2. The CDR3 covers 15 residues. V lost 4 bases, J lost 3 bases, and 2 bases stayed unmatched. From germline, CDR1 is SGHDT and CDR2 YYEEEE. The CDR3 spells CASSPTSGGTDTQYF. CDR3 sequence (DNA): TGTGCCAGCAGCCCGACTAGCGGGGGGACAGATACGCAGTATTTT.

This clone was seen only once. V and J are TRBV9 and TRBJ1-6; possible D gene TRBD1, 5 bases. CDR1 is SGDLS and CDR2 is YYNGEE in the germline V gene. This CDR3 is 15 amino acids long. Trimming stripped 4 bases from V and 9 bases from J, with 17 bases between. The CDR3 loop is CASSPSGGSGSPLHF. CDR3 nucleotide sequence: TGTGCCAGCAGCCCTAGTGGGGGGAGCGGTTCACCCCTCCACTTT.

The chain is built from TRBV7-2 and TRBJ2-2, with D perhaps TRBD2 (6 bases). V gave up 6 bases and J gave up 1 base, with 9 bases separating them. The CDR3 consists of 14 residues. CDR1 and CDR2 from the germline V gene are SGHTA and FQGNSA. CDR3: CASRAGRNTGELFF. The CDR3 nucleotides read TGTGCCAGCAGGGCGGGGAGGAACACCGGGGAGCTGTTTTTT.

The chain has TRBV13 and TRBJ1-6; D unclear. This CDR3 is built from 16 residues. CDR1 and CDR2 (germline): PRHDT, FYEKMQ (reference sequence). The ends were cut back, 1 base at V and 0 bases at J, with 7 bases in the middle. The CDR3 sequence is CASSLAGSSYNSPLHF. The CDR3 coding sequence is TGTGCCAGCAGCTTAGCGGGGAGCTCCTATAATTCACCCCTCCACTTT.

Only a few counts were recorded for this clone. This chain uses TRBV30 with TRBJ1-1, with D unresolved. The ends were cut back, 1 base at V and 10 bases at J, with 13 bases in the middle. Germline V gives CDR1 GTSNPN, CDR2 SVGIG (reference sequence). CDR3 length: 12 amino acids. The CDR3 DNA follows: TGTGCCTGGAGTGCGGCACCCCGAGGAGCTTTCTTT. Protein sequence: CAWSAAPRGAFF. The variable domain in full, with the rest retrieved from reference TRBV30 and TRBJ1-1, is SQTIHQWPATLVQPVGSPLSLECTVEGTSNPNLYWYRQAAGRGLQLLFYSVGIGQISSEVPQNLSASRPQDRQFILSSKKLLLSDSGFYLCAWSAAPRGAFFGQGTRLTVV.

The genes are TRBV7-2 and TRBJ2-7; 9 bases align to TRBD1. CDR3 size: 15 residues. J gave up 1 base and V 6 bases, and 7 bases lay outside the gene matches. Germline-derived CDR1 and CDR2 are SGHTA and FQGNSA. For the CDR3, the DNA is TGTGCCAGCAGACAGGACAGGGGCGCGTCCTACGAGCAGTACTTC. It yields the protein CASRQDRGASYEQYF.

This chain joins TRBV6-1 and TRBJ2-3; 7 positions agree with TRBD1. The CDR3 is made up of 14 amino acids. The germline V gene encodes CDR1 MNHNS and CDR2 SASEGT. After removal of 11 bases from V and 4 bases from J, the junction contained 12 bases not matched to a gene. The CDR3: CAGRQGVSADTQYF. The DNA for the CDR3 is TGTGCCGGACGACAGGGAGTAAGCGCAGATACGCAGTATTTT.